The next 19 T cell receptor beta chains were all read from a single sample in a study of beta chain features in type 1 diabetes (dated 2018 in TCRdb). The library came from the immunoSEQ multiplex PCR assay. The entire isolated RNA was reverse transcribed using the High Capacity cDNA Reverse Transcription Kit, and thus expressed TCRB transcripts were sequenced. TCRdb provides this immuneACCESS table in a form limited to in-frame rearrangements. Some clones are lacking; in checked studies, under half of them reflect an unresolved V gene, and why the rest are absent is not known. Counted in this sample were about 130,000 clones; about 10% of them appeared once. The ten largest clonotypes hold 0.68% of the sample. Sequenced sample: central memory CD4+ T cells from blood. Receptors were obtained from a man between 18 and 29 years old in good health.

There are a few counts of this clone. The CDR3 DNA reads as TGTGCCAGCAGTGAATGGGAGACAGATACGCAGTATTTT. Its protein is CASSEWETDTQYF. The V gene is TRBV25-1, the J gene TRBJ2-3; weak D call: TRBD2 (5 bases). Germline V gives CDR1 MGHDK, CDR2 SYGVNS. Trimming removed 1 base at V and 3 bases at J, with 5 bases between. CDR3 length equals 13 residues.

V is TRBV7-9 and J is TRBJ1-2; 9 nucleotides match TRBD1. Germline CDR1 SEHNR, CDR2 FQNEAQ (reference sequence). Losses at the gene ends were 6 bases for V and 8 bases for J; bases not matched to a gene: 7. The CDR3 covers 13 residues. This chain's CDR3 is CASSRGQGEGYTF. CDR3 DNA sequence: TGTGCCAGCAGTCGGGGACAGGGAGAGGGCTACACCTTC.

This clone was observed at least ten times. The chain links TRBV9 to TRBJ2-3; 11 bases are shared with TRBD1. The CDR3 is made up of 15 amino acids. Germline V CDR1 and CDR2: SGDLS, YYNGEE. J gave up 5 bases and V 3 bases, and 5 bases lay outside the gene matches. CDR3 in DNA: TGTGCCAGCAGCGGAGGACAGGGGGCGGGAGATACGCAGTATTTT. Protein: CASSGGQGAGDTQYF. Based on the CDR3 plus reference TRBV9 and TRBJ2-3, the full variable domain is DSGVTQTPKHLITATGQRVTLRCSPRSGDLSVYWYQQSLDQGLQFLIQYYNGEERAKGNILERFSAQQFPDLHSELNLSSLELGDSALYFCASSGGQGAGDTQYFGPGTRLTVL.

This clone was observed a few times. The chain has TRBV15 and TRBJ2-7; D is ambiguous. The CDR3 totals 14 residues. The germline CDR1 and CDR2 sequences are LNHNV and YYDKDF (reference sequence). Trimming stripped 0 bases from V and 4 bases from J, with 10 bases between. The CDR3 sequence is CATSRDLRVYEQYF. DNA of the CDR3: TGTGCCACCAGCAGAGATCTGAGAGTGTACGAGCAGTACTTC.

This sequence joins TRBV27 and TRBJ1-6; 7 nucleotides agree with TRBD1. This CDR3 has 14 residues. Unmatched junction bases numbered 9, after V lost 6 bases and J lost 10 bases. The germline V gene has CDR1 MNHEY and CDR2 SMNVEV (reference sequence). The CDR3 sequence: CASRPGTVGSPLHF. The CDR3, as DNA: TGTGCCAGCAGGCCCGGGACAGTGGGATCACCCCTCCACTTT.

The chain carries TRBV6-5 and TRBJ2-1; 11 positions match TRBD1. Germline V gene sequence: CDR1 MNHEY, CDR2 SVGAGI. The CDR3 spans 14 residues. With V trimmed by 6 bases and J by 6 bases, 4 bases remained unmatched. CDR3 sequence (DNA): TGTGCCAGCAGCCCCGGGACAGGGGGCAATGAGCAGTTCTTC. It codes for CASSPGTGGNEQFF.

CDR3 protein: CASSRQGASLEETQYF. The DNA for the CDR3 is TGCGCCAGCAGCCGACAGGGGGCAAGTTTAGAAGAGACCCAGTACTTC. The rearrangement joins TRBV5-1 to TRBJ2-5, with 10 bases that match TRBD1. The CDR3 extends over 16 amino acids. CDR1 and CDR2 (germline): SGHRS, YFSETQ. V trimming: 4 bases; J trimming: 3 bases; junction bases outside the gene matches: 9.

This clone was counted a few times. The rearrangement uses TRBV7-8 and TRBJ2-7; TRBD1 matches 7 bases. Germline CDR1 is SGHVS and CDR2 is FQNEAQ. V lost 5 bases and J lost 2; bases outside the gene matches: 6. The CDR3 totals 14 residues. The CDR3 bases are TGTGCCAGCAGCCCGCTGGGACAGACCTACGAGCAGTACTTC. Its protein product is CASSPLGQTYEQYF.

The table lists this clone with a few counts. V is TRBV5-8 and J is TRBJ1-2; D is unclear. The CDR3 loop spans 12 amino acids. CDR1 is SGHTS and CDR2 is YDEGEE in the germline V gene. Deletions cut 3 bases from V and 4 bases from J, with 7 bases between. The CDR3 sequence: CASSYLVYGYTF. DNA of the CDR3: TGTGCCAGCAGCTACCTAGTCTATGGCTACACCTTC.

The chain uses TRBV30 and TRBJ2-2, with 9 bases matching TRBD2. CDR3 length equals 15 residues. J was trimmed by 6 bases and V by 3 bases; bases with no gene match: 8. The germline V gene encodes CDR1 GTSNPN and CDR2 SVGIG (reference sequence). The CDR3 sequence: CAWRPRGLAAGELFF. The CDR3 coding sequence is TGTGCCTGGAGGCCCCGGGGACTAGCAGCCGGGGAGCTGTTTTTT.

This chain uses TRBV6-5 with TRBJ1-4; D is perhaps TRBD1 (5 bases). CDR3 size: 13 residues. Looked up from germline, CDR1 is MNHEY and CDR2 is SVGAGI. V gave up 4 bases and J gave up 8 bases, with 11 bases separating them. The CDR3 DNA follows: TGTGCCAGCAGTTCCCTGCAGGGAGAAAAACTGTTTTTT. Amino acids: CASSSLQGEKLFF.

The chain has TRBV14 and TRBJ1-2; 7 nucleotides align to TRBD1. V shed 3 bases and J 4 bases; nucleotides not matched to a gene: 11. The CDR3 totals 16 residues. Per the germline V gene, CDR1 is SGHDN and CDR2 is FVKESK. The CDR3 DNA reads TGTGCCAGCAGCCAGGGTTTGGGTGCAGGGGGCTATGGCTACACCTTC. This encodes CASSQGLGAGGYGYTF.

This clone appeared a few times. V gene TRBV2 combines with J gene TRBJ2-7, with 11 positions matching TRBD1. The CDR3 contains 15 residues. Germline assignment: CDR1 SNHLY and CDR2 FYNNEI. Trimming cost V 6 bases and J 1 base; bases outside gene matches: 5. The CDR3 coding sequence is TGTGCCAGCAGAGCCGGGACAGGGGGTTCCTACGAGCAGTACTTC. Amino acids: CASRAGTGGSYEQYF.

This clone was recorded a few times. CDR3: CASRISVGSTDTQYF. The CDR3 DNA is TGCGCCAGCAGAATTAGCGTGGGGAGTACAGATACGCAGTATTTT. The chain is built from TRBV5-1 and TRBJ2-3; D might be TRBD2 (5 bases). V was trimmed by 5 bases and J by 3 bases, leaving 16 bases between them. The CDR3 sequence is 15 residues long. The germline V gene has CDR1 SGHRS and CDR2 YFSETQ.

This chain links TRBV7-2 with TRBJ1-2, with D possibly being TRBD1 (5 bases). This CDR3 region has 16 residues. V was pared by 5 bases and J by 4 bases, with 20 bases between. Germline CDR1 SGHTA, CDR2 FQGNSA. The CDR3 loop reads CASSSIAGGVVYGYTF. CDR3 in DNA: TGTGCCAGCAGCAGCATAGCCGGGGGTGTCGTCTATGGCTACACCTTC.

The CDR3 loop reads CASSESSTGRNIQYF. CDR3 coding DNA: TGCGCCAGCAGTGAGTCGTCGACAGGGAGGAACATTCAGTACTTC. V and J are TRBV10-1 and TRBJ2-4, with D perhaps matching TRBD1 (7 bases). V shed 0 bases and J shed 7 bases, with 13 bases lying between them. The CDR3 length is 15 residues. Germline lookup yields CDR1 WNHNN and CDR2 SYGVQD (reference sequence).

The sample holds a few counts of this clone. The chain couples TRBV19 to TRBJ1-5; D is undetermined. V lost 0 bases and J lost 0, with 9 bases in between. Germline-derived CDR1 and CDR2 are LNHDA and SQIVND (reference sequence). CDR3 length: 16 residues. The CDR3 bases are TGTGCCAGTAGTATAGACGGAGGGTTTAGCAATCAGCCCCAGCATTTT. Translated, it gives CASSIDGGFSNQPQHF.

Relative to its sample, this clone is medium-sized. CDR3 region: CASSQDFHSQYF. DNA of the CDR3: TGCGCCAGCAGCCAAGATTTTCATTCGCAGTATTTT. The J gene is TRBJ2-3, the V gene TRBV4-3; D is uncertain. The germline V and J ends were trimmed by 0 bases and 10 bases, with 8 bases remaining between them. The CDR3 totals 12 residues. CDR1 and CDR2 (germline): LGHNA, YSLEER.

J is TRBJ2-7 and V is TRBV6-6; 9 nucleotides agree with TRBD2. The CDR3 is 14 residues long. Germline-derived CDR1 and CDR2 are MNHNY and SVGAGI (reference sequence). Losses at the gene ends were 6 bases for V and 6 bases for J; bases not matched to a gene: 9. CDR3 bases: TGTGCCAGCAGCAATAGCGGGGGCACCCTCGAGCAGTACTTC. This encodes CASSNSGGTLEQYF.